The 15 T cell receptor beta chains below were found in one sample sequenced in a study of shared clonotypes between healthy human individuals. The repertoire was sequenced with immunoSEQ multiplex PCR; TCRdb's copy has only in-frame clones and lacks some. The table lists some 630,000 clones, approximately 96% of them singletons, with approximately 0.1% in the top ten. Terminally differentiated effector memory CD45RA+ cells were left out of the naive CD8 fraction, which was CD45RO-negative and positively selected for CCR7. Sequencing was done on a sample of naive CD8+ T cells sorted from blood. The origin of the receptors is a woman aged 25-40 years in good health.

Of note for this clone: Other DNA sequences in this sample translate to the same CDR3. The chain combines TRBV5-4 with TRBJ1-5; D possibly corresponds to TRBD1 (5 bases). V was pared by 2 bases and J by 4 bases, with 7 bases between. Germline V gene sequence: CDR1 SGHNT, CDR2 YYREEE (reference sequence). The CDR3 spans 13 residues. This chain's CDR3 is CASSFGGNQPQHF. Here the CDR3 DNA reads TGTGCCAGCAGCTTCGGGGGGAATCAGCCCCAGCATTTT.

Turning to this clone: Other DNA sequences in the sample encode the same CDR3. The J gene is TRBJ2-1, the V gene TRBV27, with 12 positions matching TRBD2. The CDR3 length is 15 residues. CDR1 and CDR2 (germline): MNHEY, SMNVEV (reference sequence). V lost 6 bases, J lost 4 bases, and 4 bases stayed unmatched. CDR3 loop: CASSYGLAGYNEQFF. The DNA of the CDR3 is TGTGCCAGCAGCTACGGACTAGCGGGATACAATGAGCAGTTCTTC.

This clone has more than one count but fewer than ten. The same CDR3 arises from other DNA sequences in this sample as well. CDR3 nucleotides: TGTGCCAGCAGCTTGGGACAGGGAGCCTACGAGCAGTACTTC. Amino acids: CASSLGQGAYEQYF. The J gene is TRBJ2-7, the V gene TRBV7-8; 9 bases are a match to TRBD1. Looked up from germline, CDR1 is SGHVS and CDR2 is FQNEAQ. With V trimmed by 3 bases and J by 2 bases, 2 bases remained unmatched. CDR3 length: 14 residues. Using reference TRBV7-8 and TRBJ2-7 for the parts outside the CDR3, the full variable domain is GAGVSQSPRYKVAKRGQDVALRCDPISGHVSLFWYQQALGQGPEFLTYFQNEAQLDKSGLPSDRFFAERPEGSVSTLKIQRTQQEDSAVYLCASSLGQGAYEQYFGPGTRLTVT.

This chain uses TRBV9 with TRBJ1-3; TRBD1 agrees at 10 bases. CDR1 is SGDLS, CDR2 YYNGEE, per germline. J lost 2 bases, V lost 6 bases, and 5 bases had no gene match. This CDR3 contains 15 residues. CDR3 sequence (DNA): TGTGCCAGCAAAGGGGGGACAGGGGCTGGAAACACCATATATTTT. Its protein is CASKGGTGAGNTIYF.

The gene calls are TRBV7-8 and TRBJ2-7, with 9 bases fitting TRBD2. Germline trimming cut 5 bases from V and 0 bases from J; bases unmatched to any gene: 5. This CDR3 has 15 amino acids. The germline V gene has CDR1 SGHVS and CDR2 FQNEAQ. The CDR3 region is CASSIYSGSSYEQYF. CDR3 DNA sequence: TGTGCCAGCAGCATTTATAGCGGGAGCTCCTACGAGCAGTACTTC.

The gene calls are TRBV6-5 and TRBJ1-6; TRBD1 agrees at 7 bases. The CDR3 consists of 16 residues. V shed 2 bases, J shed 6 bases, and the junction held 7 bases outside the gene matches. Germline values: CDR1 MNHEY, CDR2 SVGAGI. CDR3 in DNA: TGTGCCAGCAGTTACCTCGACAGGGCCCTTAATTCACCCCTCCACTTT. Protein product: CASSYLDRALNSPLHF.

This clone appeared a single time. This chain links TRBV7-6 with TRBJ2-1; D perhaps matches TRBD2 (5 bases). Trimming took 5 bases from V and 7 from J, leaving 15 bases between them. There are 14 residues in the CDR3. From germline, CDR1 is SGHVS and CDR2 FNYEAQ. The CDR3 sequence: CASSTASNGNEQFF. The CDR3 bases are TGTGCCAGCAGCACAGCTAGCAATGGGAATGAGCAGTTCTTC.

The chain is built from TRBV2 and TRBJ1-1, with D unclear. Per germline, CDR1 SNHLY and CDR2 FYNNEI. Trimming removed 5 bases at V and 7 bases at J, with 17 bases between. The CDR3 length is 14 residues. Here the CDR3 reads CASSTPGLALEAFF. The CDR3 DNA follows: TGTGCCAGCAGTACCCCGGGTCTGGCCCTTGAAGCTTTCTTT.

CDR3 bases: TGCGCCAGCGACAGGACGCGCTCTGGGGCCAACGTCCTGACTTTC. It translates to CASDRTRSGANVLTF. The chain recombines TRBV23-1 with TRBJ2-6; D possibly corresponds to TRBD1 (6 bases). TRBV23-1 is flagged as an ORF with uncertain function. V shed 8 bases and J shed 0 bases, with 11 bases lying between them. The CDR3 consists of 15 residues.

The gene calls are TRBV5-5 and TRBJ2-7; 11 nucleotides agree with TRBD1. Germline-derived CDR1 and CDR2 are SGHKS and YYEKEE (reference sequence). Germline trimming cut 0 bases from V and 4 bases from J; bases unmatched to any gene: 6. This CDR3 is built from 16 residues. CDR3 nucleotide sequence: TGTGCCAGCAGCTTGGGGTGGACAGGGGGCTCTTACGAGCAGTACTTC. This translates into CASSLGWTGGSYEQYF.

The chain is built from TRBV28 and TRBJ2-5; a possible D gene is TRBD2 (5 bases). The CDR3 sequence is 14 residues long. V lost 10 bases, J lost 3 bases, and 18 bases lay in between. Germline V gives CDR1 MDHEN, CDR2 SYDVKM. The CDR3 protein is CATGPEEKKETQYF. In nucleotides, the CDR3 is TGTGCCACCGGCCCGGAGGAGAAAAAAGAGACCCAGTACTTC. Together with reference TRBV28 and TRBJ2-5, the CDR3 gives the full variable domain: DVKVTQSSRYLVKRTGEKVFLECVQDMDHENMFWYRQDPGLGLRLIYFSYDVKMKEKGDIPEGYSVSREKKERFSLILESASTNQTSMYLCATGPEEKKETQYFGPGTRLLVL.

The chain couples TRBV6-5 to TRBJ2-1; D is uncertain. CDR1 is MNHEY, CDR2 SVGAGI, per germline. V lost 6 bases and J lost 0, with 9 bases in between. The CDR3 sequence is 14 residues long. The CDR3 DNA is TGTGCCAGCAGCCTGACGGGCTCCTACAATGAGCAGTTCTTC. It yields the protein CASSLTGSYNEQFF.

This chain joins TRBV19 and TRBJ2-7; D is unclear. Per germline, CDR1 LNHDA and CDR2 SQIVND (reference sequence). V was trimmed by 0 bases and J by 6 bases, leaving 9 bases between them. The CDR3 sequence is 13 residues long. CDR3 residues: CASSIEWLGEQYF. The CDR3 region has the DNA TGTGCCAGTAGTATAGAATGGCTGGGCGAGCAGTACTTC.

This clone has just one count. The gene calls are TRBV25-1 and TRBJ2-1; perhaps D is TRBD1 or TRBD2 (5 bases each). With 9 bases removed from V and 4 bases from J, the gap between germline ends came to 13 bases. The CDR3 runs to 13 residues. The V gene's germline CDR1 is MGHDK and CDR2 SYGVNS. The DNA of the CDR3 is TGTGCCAGTACGGGAACAGGTTACAATGAGCAGTTCTTC. As protein: CASTGTGYNEQFF.

The CDR3 DNA follows: TGCAGCGTTGAAATCCGTAGTCGGCGCACAGATACGCAGTATTTT. Translated: CSVEIRSRRTDTQYF. The chain employs TRBV29-1 and TRBJ2-3, with D uncertain. The CDR3 spans 15 residues. CDR1 is SQVTM, CDR2 ANQGSEA, per germline. The V end lost 2 bases, the J end lost 1 base, and 13 bases lay between the germline ends.